This T cell receptor beta chain was sequenced in a study of blood T cell repertoires in COVID-19 (dated by TCRdb to 2020 to 2022). As for the study more broadly: Samples from collaborators originated in the United States, Italy and Spain and spanned both the acute and convalescent phases of COVID-19. The material from the prospective study consisted of cDNA or gDNA derived from T cells, B-cell-depleted T cells, or PBMCs. Subjects who had been exposed to COVID-19, were actively infected with it, or had recovered from it provided the deeply sampled blood TCRbeta repertoires that made up the dataset. The repertoires were made available in a free public database intended to serve as a resource for research on the immune response to SARS-CoV-2. The samples were drawn from the first 160 participants of the ongoing ImmuneRACE study and from over a thousand subjects provided by 6 global collaborators. A de-identified subject ID, COVID-19 status, age in years and sex were almost always included in the sample metadata. Where HLA class I and class II types were available, the types were taken from metadata supplied by the sample provider, not from assay-based typing. General conclusions and limits of the study: Clinical and demographic metadata were provided uncurated, with the amount varying by source and participant.

This clone was observed a handful of times. Its specific antigen is unknown. Qualities for individual bases were not recorded, and no much larger clone is one base off. The immunoSEQ Assay, a bias-controlled multiplex PCR, was used to amplify TCRbeta CDR3 regions from genomic DNA. From the authors' description of their analysis: Within the assay, amplification of reference gene primers was used to estimate how many nucleated cells each sample contained. To quantify the absolute abundance of each unique TCRbeta CDR3 rearrangement, sequence reads were collapsed and filtered. For each sample, productive Simpson clonality was calculated as the square root of Simpson's diversity index over productive rearrangements. The table was pulled from immuneACCESS by TCRdb, which kept in-frame rearrangements only. Such tables lose some clones; where checked, under half of the loss comes from unresolved V genes, and the rest has no known cause. That table is the source of V, J and clone size, and D and trimming were worked out from the DNA. This sample lists under 250,000 clones; 82% were detected once. The ten largest make up about 3.3% of the sample.

CDR1 and CDR2 are drawn from the germline V gene: MNHEY, SVGAGI. The CDR3 numbers 13 residues from cysteine through phenylalanine. The CDR3 DNA has 39 bases and is translated from base 1. V loses 7 bases of germline sequence and J loses 0 bases, and the interval between the two ends is 7 bases. Enrolling through a virtual design, the prospective study's participants ranged in age from roughly 18 to 90 years and lived across more than 20 United States geographic areas. In the prospective study, cohorts were assigned on the basis of participant-reported clinical history obtained from a screening survey and a study questionnaire. ImmuneRACE Cohort 3 recovered participants were defined by two consecutive negative NP/OP PCR tests, healthcare professional clearance, or symptom resolution. Each participant in the prospective study had whole blood, serum and a nasopharyngeal or oropharyngeal swab collected by mobile phlebotomists. Over an approximately 2-month period, participants in the prospective study had the option of providing additional blood draws and questionnaires. Before DNA extraction, prospective study blood samples were shipped either frozen or at room temperature.

The chain links TRBV6-5 with TRBJ1-5; a confident D gene designation cannot be given. Sample: PBMCs or T cells enriched from blood (not recorded which). This TCR was sampled from a woman aged 55-70 years who had recovered from COVID-19. The DNA reads TGTGCCAGCATGTCCAATAGCAATCAGCCCCAGCATTTT. It codes for CASMSNSNQPQHF.